This passage covers 18 T cell receptor beta chains from one sample sequenced in a study of OX40 agonist ivuxolimab in advanced cancers. This table comes from immunoSEQ multiplex PCR, and its TCRdb copy is limited to in-frame clones, with some not included. Among about 100,000 clones, 70% to 90% were seen once, and the ten largest hold over 4.5%. The sample in question was CD4+ or CD8+ T cells sorted from blood, obtained in a trial of the OX40 agonist ivuxolimab. These TCRs come from an adult with an advanced solid tumor such as melanoma, head and neck, liver or kidney cancer.

The chain employs TRBV27 and TRBJ2-1, with 7 bases matching TRBD2. In germline, CDR1 is MNHEY, CDR2 SMNVEV (reference sequence). The CDR3 runs to 16 residues. V lost 4 bases to trimming and J lost 4 bases; unmatched junction nucleotides: 10. CDR3 sequence (DNA): TGTGCCAGCAGTTCGTCCCCGACTAGCCCGTACAATGAGCAGTTCTTC. Translating it yields CASSSSPTSPYNEQFF.

The chain uses TRBV5-1 and TRBJ2-1; 10 positions agree with TRBD2. The CDR3 extends over 18 amino acids. CDR1 and CDR2 (germline): SGHRS, YFSETQ. The V segment lost 0 bases and the J segment 4 bases; nucleotides outside the gene matches: 10. CDR3 sequence reads: CASSLGLAGGGRYNEQFF. In DNA, the CDR3 is TGCGCCAGCAGCTTGGGATTAGCGGGGGGTGGTCGGTACAATGAGCAGTTCTTC.

This chain uses TRBV5-4 with TRBJ1-1; D not certain. Deletions cut 2 bases from V and 0 bases from J, with 11 bases between. This CDR3 has 15 residues. In germline, CDR1 is SGHNT, CDR2 YYREEE (reference sequence). Here the CDR3 DNA reads TGTGCCAGCAGCTTCGACGCGGCGATGAACACTGAAGCTTTCTTT. As protein: CASSFDAAMNTEAFF.

The chain joins TRBV6-5 to TRBJ2-5; 7 bases agree with TRBD2. The CDR3 is made up of 13 amino acids. The V segment lost 8 bases and the J segment 3 bases; nucleotides outside the gene matches: 6. The V gene's germline CDR1 is MNHEY and CDR2 SVGAGI. CDR3 sequence reads: CASRKGGEETQYF. The CDR3 nucleotides read TGTGCCAGCCGCAAGGGAGGGGAAGAGACCCAGTACTTC.

V and J are TRBV7-8 and TRBJ2-1; 9 bases fit TRBD2. This CDR3 spans 16 amino acids. CDR1 and CDR2 (germline): SGHVS, FQNEAQ. V was clipped by 1 base and J by 10 bases; unmatched bases: 11. Here the CDR3 DNA reads TGTGCCAGCAGCTTAGTAGGCGGGCTAGCGGGATACGAGCAGTTCTTC. Translation: CASSLVGGLAGYEQFF.

There are a few counts of this clone. The chain combines TRBV6-5 with TRBJ2-3, with TRBD2 matching over 8 bases. The CDR3 has 15 residues. From germline, CDR1 is MNHEY and CDR2 SVGAGI. The V gene end was trimmed by 6 bases and the J gene end by 6 bases; junction bases not matched to a gene: 11. CDR3 coding DNA: TGTGCCAGCAGCCCATCCGGGGGGGGCGGGGATACGCAGTATTTT. Translated, it gives CASSPSGGGGDTQYF.

V is TRBV12-5 and J is TRBJ1-6, with D unresolved. CDR1 LGHNT and CDR2 FRNRAP come from the germline V gene. V lost 4 bases, J lost 8 bases, and 6 bases lay in between. This CDR3 has 12 amino acids. CDR3 loop: CASGSLYSPLHF. The CDR3 DNA sequence: TGTGCTAGTGGTTCCTTGTATTCACCCCTCCACTTT.

The chain is built from TRBV6-6 and TRBJ2-7; 8 nucleotides agree with TRBD1. The trim removed 4 bases at V and 4 bases at J, leaving 6 bases unmatched. Germline V gene data show CDR1 as MNHNY and CDR2 as SVGAGI (reference sequence). This CDR3 has 14 residues. CDR3 sequence reads: CASSSITGGYEQYF. The CDR3 coding sequence is TGTGCCAGCAGTTCGATCACAGGGGGATACGAGCAGTACTTC.

The chain links TRBV5-4 to TRBJ2-1; D perhaps matches TRBD2 (5 bases). Trimming left V 4 bases short and J 3 bases short, with 5 bases between. The CDR3 contains 12 residues. CDR1 and CDR2 (germline): SGHNT, YYREEE (reference sequence). CDR3 DNA: TGTGCCAGCAGCGAGGGCTACAATGAGCAGTTCTTC. This translates into CASSEGYNEQFF.

V usage is TRBV7-8 and J usage is TRBJ2-7; TRBD1 matches at 7 bases. The CDR3 sequence is 13 residues long. J lost 2 bases, V lost 5 bases, and 3 bases had no gene match. Looked up from germline, CDR1 is SGHVS and CDR2 is FQNEAQ. In DNA, the CDR3 is TGTGCCAGCAGCGCCACAGGGGCCTACGAGCAGTACTTC. This sequence encodes CASSATGAYEQYF.

This clone has a single count. This rearrangement joins TRBV6-1 to TRBJ1-5; D is unresolved. Germline CDR1 is MNHNS and CDR2 is SASEGT. The CDR3 totals 13 residues. V was pared by 0 bases and J by 9 bases, with 9 bases between. The CDR3 nucleotides read TGTGCCAGCAGTGAAGCCTGGTGGTCGCCCCAGCATTTT. This translates into CASSEAWWSPQHF.

The chain uses TRBV7-2 and TRBJ2-1; D uncertain. V was shortened by 0 bases and J by 8 bases, with 8 bases between the two germline ends. Germline-derived CDR1 and CDR2 are SGHTA and FQGNSA. The CDR3 runs to 13 residues. CDR3 region: CASSLAIAHEQFF. The DNA of the CDR3 is TGTGCCAGCAGCTTAGCCATAGCCCATGAGCAGTTCTTC.

This clone was counted between two and nine times. V gene TRBV19 combines with J gene TRBJ1-5, with no clear D. This CDR3 is built from 14 residues. Germline assignment: CDR1 LNHDA and CDR2 SQIVND (reference sequence). The germline V and J ends were trimmed by 8 bases and 0 bases, with 11 bases remaining between them. The CDR3 spells CASRLLHSNQPQHF. Written as DNA, the CDR3 is TGTGCCAGTCGACTCCTACATAGCAATCAGCCCCAGCATTTT. The full variable domain, with the rest looked up from reference TRBV19 and TRBJ1-5, is DGGITQSPKYLFRKEGQNVTLSCEQNLNHDAMYWYRQDPGQGLRLIYYSQIVNDFQKGDIAEGYSVSREKKESFPLTVTSAQKNPTAFYLCASRLLHSNQPQHFGDGTRLSIL.

The CDR3 DNA reads TGTGCCAGCAGCCTCGCGGTAGCAGCCTACAATGAGCAGTTCTTC. Translated, it gives CASSLAVAAYNEQFF. The chain joins TRBV11-2 to TRBJ2-1; the D is unclear. Per the germline V gene, CDR1 is SGHAT and CDR2 is FQNNGV. With 5 bases removed from V and 2 bases from J, the gap between germline ends came to 13 bases. The length of the CDR3 is 15 residues.

The CDR3 sequence is CASGLGTGGYTGELFF. DNA for the CDR3: TGTGCTAGTGGTTTGGGGACAGGGGGGTACACCGGGGAGCTGTTTTTT. The chain employs TRBV12-5 and TRBJ2-2; TRBD1 matches 10 bases. The trim removed 1 base at V and 3 bases at J, leaving 2 bases unmatched. Germline lookup yields CDR1 LGHNT and CDR2 FRNRAP. The CDR3 contains 16 residues.

This chain links TRBV7-9 with TRBJ2-2; D is possibly TRBD1 or TRBD2 (5 bases each). Trimming left V 5 bases short and J 0 bases short, with 10 bases between. This CDR3 comprises 15 residues. In germline, CDR1 is SEHNR, CDR2 FQNEAQ (reference sequence). The CDR3 DNA reads TGTGCCAGCAGCCTTCGGGGACCGAACACCGGGGAGCTGTTTTTT. Translation: CASSLRGPNTGELFF. Full variable domain (outside the CDR3, taken from reference TRBV7-9 and TRBJ2-2): DTGVSQNPRHKITKRGQNVTFRCDPISEHNRLYWYRQTLGQGPEFLTYFQNEAQLEKSRLLSDRFSAERPKGSFSTLEIQRTEQGDSAMYLCASSLRGPNTGELFFGEGSRLTVL.

The V and J genes are TRBV5-1 and TRBJ2-7; D is perhaps TRBD1 or TRBD2 (5 bases each). Germline V gene sequence: CDR1 SGHRS, CDR2 YFSETQ. V was shortened by 4 bases and J by 2 bases, with 13 bases between the two germline ends. This CDR3 comprises 14 residues. The CDR3 region is CASSHPGLPYEQYF. CDR3 in DNA: TGCGCCAGCAGCCACCCGGGGCTACCCTACGAGCAGTACTTC.

The chain employs TRBV9 and TRBJ1-6, with no clear D. The V and J ends lost 0 bases and 10 bases respectively, with 11 bases between them. This CDR3 region has 14 residues. Per germline, CDR1 SGDLS and CDR2 YYNGEE. The DNA of the CDR3 is TGTGCCAGCAGCGTAGATCAGGCACAGTCACCCCTCCACTTT. It yields the protein CASSVDQAQSPLHF.